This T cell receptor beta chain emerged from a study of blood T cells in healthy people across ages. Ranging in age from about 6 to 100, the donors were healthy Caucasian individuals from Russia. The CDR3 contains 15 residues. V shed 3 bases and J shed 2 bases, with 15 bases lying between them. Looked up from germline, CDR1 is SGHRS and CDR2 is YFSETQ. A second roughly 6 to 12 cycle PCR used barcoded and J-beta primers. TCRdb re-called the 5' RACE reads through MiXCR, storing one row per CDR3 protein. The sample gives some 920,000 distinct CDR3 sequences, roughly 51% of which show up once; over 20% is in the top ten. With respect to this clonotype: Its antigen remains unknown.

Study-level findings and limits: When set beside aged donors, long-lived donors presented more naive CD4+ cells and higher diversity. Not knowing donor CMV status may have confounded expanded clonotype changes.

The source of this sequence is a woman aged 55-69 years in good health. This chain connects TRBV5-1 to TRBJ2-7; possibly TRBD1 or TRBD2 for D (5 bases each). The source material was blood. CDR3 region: CASSYNRDGTYEQYF. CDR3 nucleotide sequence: TGCGCCAGCAGCTATAACCGGGACGGAACCTACGAGCAGTACTTC.